This TCR beta chain was captured by sequencing in a study of cytomegalovirus exposure and HLA in healthy donors. Study outcomes and limitations: High sensitivity and specificity were reportedly achieved when the classifier diagnosed cytomegalovirus status.

Notes on this clone: The target antigen is unknown.

Germline CDR1 SGHTA, CDR2 FQGNSA. This CDR3 has 16 residues. V was pared by 1 base and J by 2 bases, with 11 bases between. Produced via immunoSEQ multiplex PCR; TCRdb's table is partial and in-frame only. Of tens of thousands of clones detected, more than 85% appear once; the ten largest clones hold over 6%. The gene calls are TRBV7-2 and TRBJ2-2; no reliable D call. The clonotype comes from a woman under 30 in good health and CMV-seropositive. Sequencing used PBMCs. Here the CDR3 reads CASSLVPAPNTGELFF. CDR3 in DNA: TGTGCCAGCAGCTTAGTACCAGCGCCTAACACCGGGGAGCTGTTTTTT. Filled out from reference TRBV7-2 and TRBJ2-2, the complete variable domain reads GAGVSQSPSNKVTEKGKDVELRCDPISGHTALYWYRQSLGQGLEFLIYFQGNSAPDKSGLPSDRFSAERTGGSVSTLTIQRTQQEDSAVYLCASSLVPAPNTGELFFGEGSRLTVL.